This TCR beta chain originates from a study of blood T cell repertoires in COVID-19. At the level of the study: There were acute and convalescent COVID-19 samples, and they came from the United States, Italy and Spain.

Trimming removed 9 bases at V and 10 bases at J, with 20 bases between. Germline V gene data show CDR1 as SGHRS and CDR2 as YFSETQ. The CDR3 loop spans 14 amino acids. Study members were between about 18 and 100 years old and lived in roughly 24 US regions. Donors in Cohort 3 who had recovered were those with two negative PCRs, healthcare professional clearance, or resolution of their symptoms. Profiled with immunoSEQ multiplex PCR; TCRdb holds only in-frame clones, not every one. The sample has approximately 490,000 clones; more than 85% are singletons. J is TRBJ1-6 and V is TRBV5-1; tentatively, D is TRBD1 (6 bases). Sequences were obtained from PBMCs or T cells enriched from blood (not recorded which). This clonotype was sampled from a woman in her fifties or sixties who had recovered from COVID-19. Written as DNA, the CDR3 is TGCGCCAACCCAGACTCGCAGGGGCGCTCACCCCTCCACTTT. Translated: CANPDSQGRSPLHF.